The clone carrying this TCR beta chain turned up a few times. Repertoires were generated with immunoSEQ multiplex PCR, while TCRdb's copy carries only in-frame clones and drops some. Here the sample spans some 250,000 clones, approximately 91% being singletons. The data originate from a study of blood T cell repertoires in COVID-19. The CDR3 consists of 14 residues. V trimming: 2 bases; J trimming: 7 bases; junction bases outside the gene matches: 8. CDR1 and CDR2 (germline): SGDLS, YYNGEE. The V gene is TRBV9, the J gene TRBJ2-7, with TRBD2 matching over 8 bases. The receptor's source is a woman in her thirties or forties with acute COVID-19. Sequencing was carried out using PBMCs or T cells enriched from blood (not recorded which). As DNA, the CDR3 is TGTGCCAGCAGCGTCACAGCGGGAGTGGGGGAGCAGTACTTC. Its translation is CASSVTAGVGEQYF.